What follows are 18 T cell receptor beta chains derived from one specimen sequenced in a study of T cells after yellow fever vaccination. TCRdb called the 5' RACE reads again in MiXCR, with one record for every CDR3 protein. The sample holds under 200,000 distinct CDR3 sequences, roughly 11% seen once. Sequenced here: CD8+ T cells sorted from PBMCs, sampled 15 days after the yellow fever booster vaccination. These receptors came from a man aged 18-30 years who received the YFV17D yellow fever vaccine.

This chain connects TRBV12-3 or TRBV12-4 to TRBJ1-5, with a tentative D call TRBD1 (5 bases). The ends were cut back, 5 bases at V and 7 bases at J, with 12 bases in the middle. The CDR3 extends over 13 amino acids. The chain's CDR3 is CASSLDSGQPQHF. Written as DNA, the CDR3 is TGTGCCAGCAGTCTTGACAGCGGGCAGCCCCAGCATTTT.

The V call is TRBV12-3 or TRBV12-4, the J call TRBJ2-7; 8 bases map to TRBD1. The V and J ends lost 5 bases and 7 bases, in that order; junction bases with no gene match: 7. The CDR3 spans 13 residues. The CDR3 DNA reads TGTGCCAGCAGTGGACAGGGCTTCGGGGAGCAGTACTTC. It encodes CASSGQGFGEQYF.

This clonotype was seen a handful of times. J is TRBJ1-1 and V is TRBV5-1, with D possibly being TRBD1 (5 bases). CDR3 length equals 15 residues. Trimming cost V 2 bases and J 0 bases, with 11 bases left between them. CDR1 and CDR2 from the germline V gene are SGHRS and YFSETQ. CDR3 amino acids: CASSFGGRMNTEAFF. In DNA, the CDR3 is TGCGCCAGCAGCTTTGGGGGACGAATGAACACTGAAGCTTTCTTT.

The CDR3, as DNA: TGCAGTGCTAGAGATTTAGGGACACTCCACTTT. It yields the protein CSARDLGTLHF. The genes are TRBV20-1 and TRBJ1-6; D may be TRBD1 (6 bases). Trimming took off 0 bases at V and 16 bases at J, with 10 bases between the two ends. The germline gives CDR1 DFQATT, CDR2 SNEGSKA (reference sequence). CDR3 length: 11 residues.

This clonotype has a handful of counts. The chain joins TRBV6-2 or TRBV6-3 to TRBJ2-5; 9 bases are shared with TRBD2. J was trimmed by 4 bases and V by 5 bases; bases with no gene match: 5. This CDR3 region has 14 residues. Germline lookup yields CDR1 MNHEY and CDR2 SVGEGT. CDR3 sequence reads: CASSPETSGETQYF. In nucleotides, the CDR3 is TGTGCCAGCAGTCCCGAGACTAGCGGAGAGACCCAGTACTTC.

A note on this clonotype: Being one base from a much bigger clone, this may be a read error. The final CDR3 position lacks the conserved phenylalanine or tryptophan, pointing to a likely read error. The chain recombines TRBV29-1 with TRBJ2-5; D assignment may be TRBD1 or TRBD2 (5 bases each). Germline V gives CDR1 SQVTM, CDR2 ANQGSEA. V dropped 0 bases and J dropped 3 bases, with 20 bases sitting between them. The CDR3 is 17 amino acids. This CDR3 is CSVEDLYAVLGEETQYC. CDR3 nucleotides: TGCAGCGTTGAAGATCTTTATGCCGTCTTGGGGGAAGAGACCCAGTACTGC.

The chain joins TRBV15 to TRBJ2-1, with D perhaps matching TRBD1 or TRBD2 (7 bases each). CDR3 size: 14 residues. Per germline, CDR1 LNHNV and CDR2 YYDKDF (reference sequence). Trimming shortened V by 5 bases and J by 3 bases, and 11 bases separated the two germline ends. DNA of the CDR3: TGTGCCACCAGCGGGGGGGACAGCTACAATGAGCAGTTCTTC. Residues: CATSGGDSYNEQFF.

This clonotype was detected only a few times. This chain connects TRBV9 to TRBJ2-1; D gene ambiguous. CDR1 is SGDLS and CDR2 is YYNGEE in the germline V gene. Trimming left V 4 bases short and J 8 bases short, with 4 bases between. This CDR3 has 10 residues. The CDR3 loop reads CASSTDEQFF. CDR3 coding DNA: TGTGCCAGCAGCACGGATGAGCAGTTCTTC.

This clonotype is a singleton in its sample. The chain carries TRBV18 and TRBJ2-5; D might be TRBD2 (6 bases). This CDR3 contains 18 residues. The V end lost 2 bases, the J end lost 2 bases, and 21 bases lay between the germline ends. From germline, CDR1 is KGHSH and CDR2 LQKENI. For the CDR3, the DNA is TGTGCCAGCTCACCAACGATGGGGTTCGGGGACTCGCAAGAGACCCAGTACTTC. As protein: CASSPTMGFGDSQETQYF.

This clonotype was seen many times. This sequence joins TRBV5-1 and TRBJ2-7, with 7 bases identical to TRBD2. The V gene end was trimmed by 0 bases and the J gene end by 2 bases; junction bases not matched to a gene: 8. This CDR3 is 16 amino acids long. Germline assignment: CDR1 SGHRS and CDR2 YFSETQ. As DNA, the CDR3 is TGCGCCAGCAGCTTGGCCTTAGGAGCGGGGCCCTACGAGCAGTACTTC. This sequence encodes CASSLALGAGPYEQYF. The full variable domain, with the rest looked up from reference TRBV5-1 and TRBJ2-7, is KAGVTQTPRYLIKTRGQQVTLSCSPISGHRSVSWYQQTPGQGLQFLFEYFSETQRNKGNFPGRFSGRQFSNSRSEMNVSTLELGDSALYLCASSLALGAGPYEQYFGPGTRLTVT.

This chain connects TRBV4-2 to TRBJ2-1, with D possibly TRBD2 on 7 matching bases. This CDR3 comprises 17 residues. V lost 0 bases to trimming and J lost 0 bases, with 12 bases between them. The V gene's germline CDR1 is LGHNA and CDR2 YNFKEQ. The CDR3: CASSQEGGGSSYNEQFF. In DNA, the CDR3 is TGTGCCAGCAGCCAAGAAGGGGGGGGCTCCTCCTACAATGAGCAGTTCTTC.

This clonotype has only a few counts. The CDR3 DNA is TGTGCCAGCAGCTTCTCACGATCTACCGGGAACACTGAAGCTTTCTTT. It codes for CASSFSRSTGNTEAFF. The chain carries TRBV7-9 and TRBJ1-1; D is undetermined. The germline V gene encodes CDR1 SEHNR and CDR2 FQNEAQ (reference sequence). The CDR3 is 16 amino acids. The V end was cut by 3 bases, the J end by 1 base, with 15 bases between.

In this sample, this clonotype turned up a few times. In DNA form, the CDR3 reads TGTGCCAGCAGCTTGTTTTTGGGTGGCAATCAGCCCCAGCATTTT. Its translation: CASSLFLGGNQPQHF. The V and J genes are TRBV7-2 and TRBJ1-5, with unresolved D. CDR3 length: 15 residues. V lost 3 bases and J lost 2, with 11 bases in between. The germline gives CDR1 SGHTA, CDR2 FQGNSA.

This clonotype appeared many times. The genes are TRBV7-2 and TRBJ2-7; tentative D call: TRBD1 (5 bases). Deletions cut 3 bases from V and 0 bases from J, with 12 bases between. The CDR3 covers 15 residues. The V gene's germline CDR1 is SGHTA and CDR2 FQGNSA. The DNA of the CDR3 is TGTGCCAGCAGCTTCGAGTCAGGGCCCTCCTACGAGCAGTACTTC. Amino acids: CASSFESGPSYEQYF. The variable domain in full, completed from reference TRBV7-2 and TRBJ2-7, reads GAGVSQSPSNKVTEKGKDVELRCDPISGHTALYWYRQSLGQGLEFLIYFQGNSAPDKSGLPSDRFSAERTGGSVSTLTIQRTQQEDSAVYLCASSFESGPSYEQYFGPGTRLTVT.

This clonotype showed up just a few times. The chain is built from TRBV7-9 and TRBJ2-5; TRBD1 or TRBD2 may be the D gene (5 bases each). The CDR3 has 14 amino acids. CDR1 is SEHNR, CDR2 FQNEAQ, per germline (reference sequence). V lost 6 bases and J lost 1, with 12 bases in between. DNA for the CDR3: TGTGCCAGCAGTCCTAGGGACGGCCAAGAGACCCAGTACTTC. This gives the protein CASSPRDGQETQYF. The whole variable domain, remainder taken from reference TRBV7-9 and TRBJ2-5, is DTGVSQNPRHKITKRGQNVTFRCDPISEHNRLYWYRQTLGQGPEFLTYFQNEAQLEKSRLLSDRFSAERPKGSFSTLEIQRTEQGDSAMYLCASSPRDGQETQYFGPGTRLLVL.

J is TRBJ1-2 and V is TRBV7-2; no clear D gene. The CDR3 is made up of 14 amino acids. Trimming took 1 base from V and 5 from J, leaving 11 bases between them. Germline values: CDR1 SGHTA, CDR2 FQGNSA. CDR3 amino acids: CASSLGDTYYGYTF. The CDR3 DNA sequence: TGTGCCAGCAGCTTAGGAGATACCTATTATGGCTACACCTTC.

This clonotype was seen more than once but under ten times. The CDR3 here is CASSQDAVGTGANVLTF. In nucleotides, the CDR3 is TGTGCCAGCAGCCAAGACGCCGTGGGGACTGGGGCCAACGTCCTGACTTTC. This chain links TRBV4-2 with TRBJ2-6; D uncertain. V was shortened by 0 bases and J by 2 bases, with 11 bases between the two germline ends. This CDR3 region has 17 residues. The germline V gene encodes CDR1 LGHNA and CDR2 YNFKEQ.

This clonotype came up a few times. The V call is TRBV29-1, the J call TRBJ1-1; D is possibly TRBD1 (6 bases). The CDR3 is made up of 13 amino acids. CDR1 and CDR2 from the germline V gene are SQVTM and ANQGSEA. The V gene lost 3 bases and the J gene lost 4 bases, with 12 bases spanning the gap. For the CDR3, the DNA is TGCAGCGTTGATAGAGGGGGGGTCACTGAAGCTTTCTTT. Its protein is CSVDRGGVTEAFF.